A selection of T cell receptor beta chains follows, all from one sample in a study of T cell clonotyping in hematopoietic cell transplantation. The data were produced by immunoSEQ multiplex PCR, yet TCRdb's version contains in-frame clones alone and is incomplete. The sample contains approximately 70,000 clones, over 90% of which appear only once. Sequenced sample: peripheral blood mononuclear cells. The source is a man in his fifties in good health. Some clones in this sample may be carry-over from other donors' samples. Both conserved end residues are trimmed from each CDR3.

j_call v_call cdr3_aa
TRBJ1-6 TRBV13 ASSFRTGSSPLH
TRBJ2-7 TRBV29-1 SVGTGSEQY
TRBJ2-3 TRBV27 ASSLTSGLAITDTQY
TRBJ1-5 TRBV19 ASSIVDSSYQPQH
TRBJ1-1 TRBV19 ASNGVNQRFSPF
TRBJ1-5 TRBV10-3 AISKDDSNQPQH
TRBJ1-4 TRBV5-1 ASSPTGVNEKLF
TRBJ1-3 TRBV10-3 ATGTADSGNTIY
TRBJ2-7 TRBV27 ASGGTSGAIYEQY
TRBJ1-4 TRBV4-2 ASSQDPLGGNEKLF
TRBJ1-4 TRBV5-6 ASSSEFIQGAVKEKLF
TRBJ1-5 TRBV27 ARWTGGTVSQPQH
TRBJ2-7 TRBV7-2 ASSAGTAYEQY
TRBJ2-3 TRBV11-3 ASSPGLAGPSRDTQY
TRBJ1-2 TRBV25-1 ASSEAGGYT
TRBJ2-3 TRBV29-1 SVVGVTDTQY
TRBJ2-2 TRBV19 ASSFRSGSTGELF
TRBJ2-1 TRBV30 AWSVSGYNEQF
TRBJ2-1 TRBV14 ASSPHGENEQF
TRBJ2-3 TRBV4-2 ASSQGTGSTDTQY
TRBJ2-5 TRBV28 ASSAGGGETQY
TRBJ2-1 TRBV4-1 ASSQAGLAVVEQF
TRBJ1-2 TRBV15 ATSKTLLNYGYT
TRBJ2-2 TRBV5-6 ASREWGKVGELF
TRBJ2-2 TRBV11-2 ASRRTGQTGELF
TRBJ2-2 TRBV28 ASSSPTRTGSGELF